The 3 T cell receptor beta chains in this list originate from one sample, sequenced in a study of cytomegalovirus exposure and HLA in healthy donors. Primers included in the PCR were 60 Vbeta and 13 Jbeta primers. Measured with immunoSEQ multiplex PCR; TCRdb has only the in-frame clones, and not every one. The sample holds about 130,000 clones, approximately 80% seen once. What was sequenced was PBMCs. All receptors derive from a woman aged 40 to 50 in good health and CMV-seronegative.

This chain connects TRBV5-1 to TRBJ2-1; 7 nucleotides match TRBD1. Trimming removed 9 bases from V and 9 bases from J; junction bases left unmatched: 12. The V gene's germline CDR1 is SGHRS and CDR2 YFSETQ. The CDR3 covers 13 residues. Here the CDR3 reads CATWRTGNLEQFF. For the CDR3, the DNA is TGCGCCACCTGGAGGACAGGCAACCTTGAGCAGTTCTTC.

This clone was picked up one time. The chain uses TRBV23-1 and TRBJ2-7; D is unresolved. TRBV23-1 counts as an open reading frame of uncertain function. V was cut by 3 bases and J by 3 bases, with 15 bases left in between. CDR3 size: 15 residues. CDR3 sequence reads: CASSHSGSILYEQYF. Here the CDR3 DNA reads TGCGCCAGCAGTCATTCCGGGTCCATCCTCTACGAGCAGTACTTC.

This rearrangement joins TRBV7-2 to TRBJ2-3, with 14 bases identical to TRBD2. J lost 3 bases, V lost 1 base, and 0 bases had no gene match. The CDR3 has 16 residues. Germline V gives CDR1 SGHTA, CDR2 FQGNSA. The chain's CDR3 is CASSLGTSGGTDTQYF. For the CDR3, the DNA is TGTGCCAGCAGCTTAGGGACTAGCGGGGGGACAGATACGCAGTATTTT.